The entry below gives a single T cell receptor (beta chain) sequence along with its context. Its target is not known. This specimen comes from a study of T cell responses to AZD1222 COVID-19 vaccine. Whole-study findings and limits: Baseline antibody screening turned up just six seropositive AZD1222 recipients. Vaccination with two AZD1222 doses was followed by a rise in Spike-specific TCR breadth and depth.

Profiling relied on immunoSEQ multiplex PCR, and the TCRdb table lists in-frame clones only, not all of them. This table holds about 150,000 clones, under 95% found once. The ends lost 11 bases at V and 2 bases at J; junction bases unmatched: 4. This CDR3 is 13 amino acids long. Germline loops: CDR1 SNHLY, CDR2 FYNNEI. The V and J genes are TRBV2 and TRBJ2-1; 9 bases are shared with TRBD2. Sequencing was performed on peripheral blood, taken on day 0 of AZD1222 vaccination. The TCR originated in an adult in good health. This CDR3 reads CAGLATTYNEQFF. Written as DNA, the CDR3 is TGTGCCGGACTAGCGACCACCTACAATGAGCAGTTCTTC.